The T cell receptor (beta chain) under discussion was sequenced for a study of T-cell reconstitution after alpha-beta-depleted transplantation in children. The study's findings and limits: Several hundred expanded graft clones reportedly supplied alpha-beta T cells about two months after transplant. Newly produced T cells mostly accounted for T-cell counts and diversity one year post-transplant. Some patients' high day-60 TCRbeta diversity was traced to surviving recipient T cells and thymic progenitors.

Researchers prepared the TCRbeta library using unique molecular identifiers, the study reports. TCRdb re-analysed the PCR reads in MiXCR, keeping a single row per CDR3 protein. The data show fewer than 250,000 distinct CDR3 sequences, roughly 8.2% seen once. Details on this clonotype: Its target is not known.

The TCR was taken from a male patient younger than 18 who had a stem cell transplant for acute lymphoblastic leukemia, so the T cells may come from the graft donor. This specimen consisted of PBMCs, mostly from graft donor cells, obtained 180 days after TCRalphabeta/CD19-depleted stem cell transplant.

CDR3 loop: CASGKDRSAAKNIQYF. The DNA of the CDR3 is TGTGCTAGTGGCAAAGACAGGAGTGCTGCCAAAAACATTCAGTACTTC. The chain combines TRBV12-5 with TRBJ2-4; tentatively, D is TRBD1 (6 bases). V was trimmed by 6 bases and J by 1 base, leaving 16 bases between them. Germline-derived CDR1 and CDR2 are LGHNT and FRNRAP. The CDR3 extends over 16 amino acids.